A single sample is the source of the 7 T cell receptor beta chains below, sequenced in a study of blood T cell repertoires in COVID-19. TCRdb's copy holds only in-frame clones and misses some; the assay was immunoSEQ multiplex PCR. The sample holds 90,000 to 140,000 clones, 85% seen once. The sequenced material came from peripheral blood. These receptors came from a man aged 50 to 59 with acute or convalescent COVID-19.

The V and J genes are TRBV9 and TRBJ2-1, with D possibly TRBD2 on 5 matching bases. Germline CDR1 SGDLS, CDR2 YYNGEE. The CDR3 spans 15 residues. Trimming took off 3 bases at V and 5 bases at J, with 15 bases between the two ends. The CDR3 region is CASSGANSVDNEQFF. CDR3 sequence (DNA): TGTGCCAGCAGCGGAGCGAATAGCGTGGACAATGAGCAGTTCTTC.

The chain carries TRBV3-1 (or the pseudogene TRBV3-2) and TRBJ2-7; possibly TRBD2 for D (6 bases). Between the trimmed V and J ends, which lost 4 bases and 2 bases, there was a span of 18 bases. This CDR3 has 16 residues. Germline V gene lookup returns CDR1 LGHDT and CDR2 YNNKEL (reference sequence). CDR3 protein: CASSPRPQGGPYEQYF. CDR3 in DNA: TGTGCCAGCAGCCCGAGACCGCAGGGAGGACCCTACGAGCAGTACTTC.

This sequence joins TRBV15 and TRBJ2-7, with 10 bases lining up with TRBD1. V lost 6 bases, J lost 5 bases, and 7 bases stayed unmatched. Germline loops: CDR1 LNHNV, CDR2 YYDKDF (reference sequence). The CDR3 is 14 amino acids. The CDR3 DNA reads as TGTGCCACCAGTTTGGACAGGGGGAACGACGAGCAGTACTTC. Amino acid sequence: CATSLDRGNDEQYF.

In this sample, this clone turned up a few times. The V gene is TRBV29-1, the J gene TRBJ2-3; 7 nucleotides line up with TRBD2. Germline-derived CDR1 and CDR2 are SQVTM and ANQGSEA. The CDR3 spans 14 residues. Losses at the gene ends were 6 bases for V and 0 bases for J; bases not matched to a gene: 6. The CDR3 DNA follows: TGCAGCGTCACTGGCGGGGGAAGCACAGATACGCAGTATTTT. The encoded protein is CSVTGGGSTDTQYF.

The rearrangement joins TRBV30 to TRBJ2-1, with D possibly being TRBD2 (5 bases). Germline CDR1 GTSNPN, CDR2 SVGIG (reference sequence). This CDR3 comprises 12 residues. With 0 bases removed from V and 8 bases from J, the gap between germline ends came to 8 bases. The CDR3: CAWSVGGHEQFF. DNA of the CDR3: TGTGCCTGGAGTGTAGGCGGGCATGAGCAGTTCTTC.

Judged by abundance, this clone is medium-sized. V gene TRBV30 combines with J gene TRBJ2-1; maybe TRBD1 (5 bases). V was cut by 3 bases and J by 2 bases, with 8 bases left in between. Germline CDR1 reads GTSNPN; CDR2 reads SVGIG (reference sequence). CDR3 length: 13 residues. CDR3 amino acids: CAWSRVPYNEQFF. As DNA, the CDR3 is TGTGCCTGGAGCAGGGTCCCCTACAATGAGCAGTTCTTC.

The table lists this clone with a count of one. The chain carries TRBV7-3 and TRBJ2-1, with 9 bases that match TRBD1. With V trimmed by 5 bases and J by 6 bases, 11 bases remained unmatched. CDR1 is SGHTA, CDR2 FQGTGA, per germline. CDR3 length equals 16 residues. The chain's CDR3 is CASSLIGQGRVNEQFF. For the CDR3, the DNA is TGTGCCAGCAGCCTTATTGGACAGGGGAGGGTCAATGAGCAGTTCTTC. Drawing the rest from reference TRBV7-3 and TRBJ2-1, the complete variable domain is GAGVSQTPSNKVTEKGKYVELRCDPISGHTALYWYRQSLGQGPEFLIYFQGTGAADDSGLPNDRFFAVRPEGSVSTLKIQRTERGDSAVYLCASSLIGQGRVNEQFFGPGTRLTVL.